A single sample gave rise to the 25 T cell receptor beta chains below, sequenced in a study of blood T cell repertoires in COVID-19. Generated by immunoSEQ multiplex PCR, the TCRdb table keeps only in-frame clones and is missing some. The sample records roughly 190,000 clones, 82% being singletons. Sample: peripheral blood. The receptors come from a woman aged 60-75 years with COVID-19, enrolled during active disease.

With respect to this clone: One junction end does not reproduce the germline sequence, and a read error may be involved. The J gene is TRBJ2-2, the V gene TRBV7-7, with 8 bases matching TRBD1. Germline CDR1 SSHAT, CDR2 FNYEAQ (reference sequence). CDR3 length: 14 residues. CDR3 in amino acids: CASSSDRADGELFF. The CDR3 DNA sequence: TGTGCTAGCAGCTCGGACAGGGCAGACGGGGAGCTGTTTTTT.

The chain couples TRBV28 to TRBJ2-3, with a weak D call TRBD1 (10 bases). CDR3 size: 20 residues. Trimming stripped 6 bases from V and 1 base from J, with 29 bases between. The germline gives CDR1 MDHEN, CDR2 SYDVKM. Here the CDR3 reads CASRSDRGPAGGDGTDTQYF. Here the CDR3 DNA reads TGTGCCAGCAGGTCAGACAGGGGGCCGGCGGGAGGGGATGGCACAGATACGCAGTATTTT.

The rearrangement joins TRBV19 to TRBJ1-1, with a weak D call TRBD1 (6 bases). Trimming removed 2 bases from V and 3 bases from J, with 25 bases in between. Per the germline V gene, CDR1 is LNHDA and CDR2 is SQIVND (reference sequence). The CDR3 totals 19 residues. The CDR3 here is CASSISYRELEHKDTEAFF. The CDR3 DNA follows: TGTGCCAGTAGTATATCATACAGGGAGCTTGAGCATAAAGACACTGAAGCTTTCTTT.

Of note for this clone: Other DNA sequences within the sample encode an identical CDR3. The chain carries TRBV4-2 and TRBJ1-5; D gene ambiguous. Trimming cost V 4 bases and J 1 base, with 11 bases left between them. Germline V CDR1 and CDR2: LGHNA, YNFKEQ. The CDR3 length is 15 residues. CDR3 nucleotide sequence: TGTGCCAGCAGCCCGACATGGCCGAGCAATCAGCCCCAGCATTTT. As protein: CASSPTWPSNQPQHF.

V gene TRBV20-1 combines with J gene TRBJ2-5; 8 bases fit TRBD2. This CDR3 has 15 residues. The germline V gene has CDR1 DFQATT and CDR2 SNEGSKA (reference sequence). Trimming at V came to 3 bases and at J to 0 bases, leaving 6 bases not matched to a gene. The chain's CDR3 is CSASDSGGDQETQYF. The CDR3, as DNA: TGCAGTGCTAGTGACAGCGGGGGCGACCAAGAGACCCAGTACTTC.

Written as DNA, the CDR3 is TGTGCCAGCAGCGCCTACGTGGGAAACACCATATATTTT. Protein product: CASSAYVGNTIYF. V is TRBV9 and J is TRBJ1-3; D is uncertain. V lost 3 bases and J 4 bases, leaving 8 bases between the germline ends. The germline V gene encodes CDR1 SGDLS and CDR2 YYNGEE. This CDR3 is built from 13 residues. The variable domain in full, with the rest retrieved from reference TRBV9 and TRBJ1-3, is DSGVTQTPKHLITATGQRVTLRCSPRSGDLSVYWYQQSLDQGLQFLIQYYNGEERAKGNILERFSAQQFPDLHSELNLSSLELGDSALYFCASSAYVGNTIYFGEGSWLTVV.

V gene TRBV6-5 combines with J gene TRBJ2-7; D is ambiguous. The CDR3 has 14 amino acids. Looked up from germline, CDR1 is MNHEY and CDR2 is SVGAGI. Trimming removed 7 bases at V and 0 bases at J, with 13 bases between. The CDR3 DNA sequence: TGTGCCAGCACCGAGGCCCTAAACTCCTACGAGCAGTACTTC. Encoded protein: CASTEALNSYEQYF.

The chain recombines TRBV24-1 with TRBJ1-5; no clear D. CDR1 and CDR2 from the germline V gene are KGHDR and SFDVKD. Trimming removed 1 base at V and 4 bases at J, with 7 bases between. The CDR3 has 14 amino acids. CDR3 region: CATSDFLQNQPQHF. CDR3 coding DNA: TGTGCCACCAGTGATTTCCTGCAGAATCAGCCCCAGCATTTT.

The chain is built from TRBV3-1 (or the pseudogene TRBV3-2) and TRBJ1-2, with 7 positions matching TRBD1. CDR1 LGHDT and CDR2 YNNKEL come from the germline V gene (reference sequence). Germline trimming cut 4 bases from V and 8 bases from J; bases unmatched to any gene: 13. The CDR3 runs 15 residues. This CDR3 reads CASSRTDRRSGGYTF. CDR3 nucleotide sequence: TGTGCCAGCAGCCGCACGGACAGGAGATCCGGAGGCTACACCTTC.

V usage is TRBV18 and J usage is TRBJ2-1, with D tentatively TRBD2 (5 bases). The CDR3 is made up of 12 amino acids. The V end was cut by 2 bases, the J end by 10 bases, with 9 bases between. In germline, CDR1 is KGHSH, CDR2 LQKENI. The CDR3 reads CASSPGSAEQFF. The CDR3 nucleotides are TGTGCCAGCTCACCAGGGAGCGCCGAGCAGTTCTTC.

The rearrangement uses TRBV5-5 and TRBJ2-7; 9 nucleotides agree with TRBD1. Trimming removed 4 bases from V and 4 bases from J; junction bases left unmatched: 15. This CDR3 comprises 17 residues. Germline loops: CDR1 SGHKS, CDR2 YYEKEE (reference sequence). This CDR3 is CASSTLGNRGRGYEQYF. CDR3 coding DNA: TGTGCCAGCAGCACCCTCGGTAACAGGGGGCGCGGATACGAGCAGTACTTC.

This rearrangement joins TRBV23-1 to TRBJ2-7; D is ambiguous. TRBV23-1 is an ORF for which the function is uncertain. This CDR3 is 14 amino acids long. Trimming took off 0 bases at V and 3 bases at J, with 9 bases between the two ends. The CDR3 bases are TGCGCCAGCAGTCAATCCGCCCAGGTCTACGAGCAGTACTTC. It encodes CASSQSAQVYEQYF.

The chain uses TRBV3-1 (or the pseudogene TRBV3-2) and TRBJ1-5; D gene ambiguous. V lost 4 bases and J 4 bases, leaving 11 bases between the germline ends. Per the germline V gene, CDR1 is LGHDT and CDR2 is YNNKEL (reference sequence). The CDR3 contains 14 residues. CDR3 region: CASSPGLLNQPQHF. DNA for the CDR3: TGTGCCAGCAGCCCCGGACTTCTTAATCAGCCCCAGCATTTT.

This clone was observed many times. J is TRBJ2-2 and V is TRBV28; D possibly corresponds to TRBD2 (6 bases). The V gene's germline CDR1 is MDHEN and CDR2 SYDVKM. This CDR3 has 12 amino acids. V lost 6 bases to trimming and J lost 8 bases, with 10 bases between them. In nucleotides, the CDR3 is TGTGCCAGCAGGGGGACTCGGGGGGAGCTGTTTTTT. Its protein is CASRGTRGELFF.

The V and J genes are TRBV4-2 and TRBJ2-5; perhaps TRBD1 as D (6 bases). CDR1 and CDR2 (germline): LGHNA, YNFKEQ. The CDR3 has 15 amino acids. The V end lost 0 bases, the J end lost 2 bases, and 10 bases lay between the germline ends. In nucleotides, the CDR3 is TGTGCCAGCAGCCAAGAAGGGACAACTCAAGAGACCCAGTACTTC. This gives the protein CASSQEGTTQETQYF.

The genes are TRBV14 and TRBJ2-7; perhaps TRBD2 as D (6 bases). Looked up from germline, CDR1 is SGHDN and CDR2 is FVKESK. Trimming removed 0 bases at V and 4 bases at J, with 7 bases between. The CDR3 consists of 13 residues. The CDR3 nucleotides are TGTGCCAGCAGCCAAGAGGGGAGGTACGAGCAGTACTTC. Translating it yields CASSQEGRYEQYF.

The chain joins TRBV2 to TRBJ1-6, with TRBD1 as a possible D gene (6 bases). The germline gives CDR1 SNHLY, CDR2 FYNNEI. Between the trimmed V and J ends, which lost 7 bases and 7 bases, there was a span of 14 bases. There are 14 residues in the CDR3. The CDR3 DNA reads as TGTGCCAGCATCCTGACAGGAGGCAATTCACCCCTCCACTTT. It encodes CASILTGGNSPLHF.

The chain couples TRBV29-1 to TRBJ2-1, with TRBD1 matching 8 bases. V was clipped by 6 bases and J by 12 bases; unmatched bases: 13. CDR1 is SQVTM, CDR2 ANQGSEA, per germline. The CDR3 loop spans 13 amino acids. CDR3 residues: CSVPGQATRGQFF. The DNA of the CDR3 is TGCAGCGTCCCGGGACAGGCTACTCGAGGGCAGTTCTTC.

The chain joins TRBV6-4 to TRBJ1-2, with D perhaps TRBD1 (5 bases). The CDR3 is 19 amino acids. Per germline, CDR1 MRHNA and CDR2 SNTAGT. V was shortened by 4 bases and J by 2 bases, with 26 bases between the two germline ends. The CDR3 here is CASSASHRSAFRQNYGYTF. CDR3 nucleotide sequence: TGTGCCAGCAGTGCCTCCCACAGGTCTGCCTTCAGACAGAACTATGGCTACACCTTC.

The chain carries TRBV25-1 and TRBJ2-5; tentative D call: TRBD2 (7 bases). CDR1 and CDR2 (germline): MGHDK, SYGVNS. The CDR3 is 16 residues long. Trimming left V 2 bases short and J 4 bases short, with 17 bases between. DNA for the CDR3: TGTGCCAGCAGTGAAGCGGGGGCAGGGAGGGGAGAGACCCAGTACTTC. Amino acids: CASSEAGAGRGETQYF.

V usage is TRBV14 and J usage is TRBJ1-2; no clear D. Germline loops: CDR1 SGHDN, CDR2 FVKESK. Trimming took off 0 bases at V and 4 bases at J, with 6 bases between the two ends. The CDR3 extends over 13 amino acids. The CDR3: CASSQDRGYGYTF. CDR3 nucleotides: TGTGCCAGCAGCCAAGATCGGGGCTATGGCTACACCTTC.

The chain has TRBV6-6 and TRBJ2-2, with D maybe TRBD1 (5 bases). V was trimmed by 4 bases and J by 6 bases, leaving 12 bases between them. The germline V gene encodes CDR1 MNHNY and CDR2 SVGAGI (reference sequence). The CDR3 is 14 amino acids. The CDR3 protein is CASSWQGDPGELFF. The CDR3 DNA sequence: TGTGCCAGCAGTTGGCAGGGCGACCCCGGGGAGCTGTTTTTT.

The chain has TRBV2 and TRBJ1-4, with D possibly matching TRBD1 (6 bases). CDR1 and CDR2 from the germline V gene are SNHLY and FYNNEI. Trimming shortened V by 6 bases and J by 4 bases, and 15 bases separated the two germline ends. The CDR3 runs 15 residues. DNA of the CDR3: TGTGCCAGCAGCAAGGGGGGGCAGGATAATGAAAAACTGTTTTTT. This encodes CASSKGGQDNEKLFF.

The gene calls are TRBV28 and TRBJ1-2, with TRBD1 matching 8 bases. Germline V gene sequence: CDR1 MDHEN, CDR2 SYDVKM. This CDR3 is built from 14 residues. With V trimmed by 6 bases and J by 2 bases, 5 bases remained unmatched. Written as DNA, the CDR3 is TGTGCCAGCAGATGGACAGGGTTCAACTATGGCTACACCTTC. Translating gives CASRWTGFNYGYTF.

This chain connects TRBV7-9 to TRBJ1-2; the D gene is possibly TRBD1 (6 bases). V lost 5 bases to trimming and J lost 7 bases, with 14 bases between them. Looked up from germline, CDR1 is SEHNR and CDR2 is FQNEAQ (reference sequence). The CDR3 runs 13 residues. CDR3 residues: CASSPFGGVGYTF. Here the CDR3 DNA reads TGTGCCAGCAGCCCTTTTGGGGGCGTTGGCTACACCTTC. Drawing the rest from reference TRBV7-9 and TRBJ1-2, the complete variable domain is DTGVSQNPRHKITKRGQNVTFRCDPISEHNRLYWYRQTLGQGPEFLTYFQNEAQLEKSRLLSDRFSAERPKGSFSTLEIQRTEQGDSAMYLCASSPFGGVGYTFGSGTRLTVV.